The table lists the clone carrying this TCR beta chain with a few counts. Semi-nested PCR with Nested Universal Primer A followed constant-region reverse priming of full-length variable regions. From the 5' RACE reads, TCRdb called clonotypes with MiXCR, one entry per CDR3 protein. This table holds approximately 30,000 distinct CDR3 sequences, roughly a quarter found once. CDR1 is SQVTM, CDR2 ANQGSEA, per germline. CDR3 size: 14 residues. Deletions cut 1 base from V and 2 bases from J, with 9 bases between. V is TRBV29-1 and J is TRBJ2-1, with no clear D. This TCR was sampled from a female donor with breast cancer. Sequences were obtained from memory CD4+ T cells sorted from blood. Documented subset: memory CD4+ T cells, CD4+CD45RO+CD25-. The CDR3 loop reads CSVEGLGTYNEQFF. The CDR3 DNA follows: TGCAGCGTTGAAGGGCTCGGAACCTACAATGAGCAGTTCTTC.